The 12 T cell receptor beta chains given below trace back to one sample, sequenced in a study of cytomegalovirus exposure and HLA in healthy donors. The PCR made use of 60 Vbeta and 13 Jbeta primers. Sequencing was performed with immunoSEQ multiplex PCR; in TCRdb, only in-frame clones are kept and a portion is missing. Of about 180,000 clones listed, about 75% are singletons. Sequenced sample: PBMCs. Source of these receptors: a female donor in good health and CMV-seronegative.

The rearrangement uses TRBV19 and TRBJ1-1; TRBD1 aligns across 8 bases. This CDR3 is built from 13 residues. The germline gives CDR1 LNHDA, CDR2 SQIVND (reference sequence). The V segment lost 5 bases and the J segment 3 bases; nucleotides outside the gene matches: 2. For the CDR3, the DNA is TGTGCCAGTAGTCACAGGGGGGACACTGAAGCTTTCTTT. It is translated as CASSHRGDTEAFF.

The chain joins TRBV7-2 to TRBJ2-6; D call uncertain. V lost 2 bases, J lost 2 bases, and 7 bases lay in between. CDR1 and CDR2 from the germline V gene are SGHTA and FQGNSA. The CDR3 loop spans 15 amino acids. CDR3 nucleotides: TGTGCCAGCAGCTTAACGAGAGCTGGGGCCAACGTCCTGACTTTC. Its translation: CASSLTRAGANVLTF. Looking up the rest from reference TRBV7-2 and TRBJ2-6 gives the full variable domain: GAGVSQSPSNKVTEKGKDVELRCDPISGHTALYWYRQSLGQGLEFLIYFQGNSAPDKSGLPSDRFSAERTGGSVSTLTIQRTQQEDSAVYLCASSLTRAGANVLTFGAGSRLTVL.

V and J are TRBV19 and TRBJ1-5, with 10 bases identical to TRBD1. Germline-derived CDR1 and CDR2 are LNHDA and SQIVND (reference sequence). This CDR3 contains 15 residues. With V trimmed by 7 bases and J by 6 bases, 9 bases remained unmatched. The CDR3 nucleotides read TGTGCCAGTAAAGGAGGACAGGGGGTGGGTCAGCCCCAGCATTTT. Translated, it gives CASKGGQGVGQPQHF.

This clone has just a few counts. The CDR3 nucleotides read TGTGCCAGCAGAGAGGACAGGGCCGGCACCGGGGAGCTGTTTTTT. Translated: CASREDRAGTGELFF. The V gene is TRBV2, the J gene TRBJ2-2, with 8 bases lining up with TRBD1. The trim removed 6 bases at V and 4 bases at J, leaving 7 bases unmatched. There are 15 residues in the CDR3. Germline V gene sequence: CDR1 SNHLY, CDR2 FYNNEI.

The chain links TRBV2 to TRBJ1-3; TRBD1 is a possible D gene (5 bases). The CDR3 loop spans 15 amino acids. Germline loops: CDR1 SNHLY, CDR2 FYNNEI. Trimming took off 6 bases at V and 0 bases at J, with 12 bases between the two ends. CDR3 amino acids: CASRKDKSSGNTIYF. The CDR3 DNA reads TGTGCCAGCAGGAAGGACAAGAGCTCTGGAAACACCATATATTTT.

This clone was detected a few times. V and J are TRBV27 and TRBJ2-1, with TRBD2 matching 8 bases. This CDR3 contains 14 residues. J gave up 7 bases and V 8 bases, and 10 bases lay outside the gene matches. Germline CDR1 reads MNHEY; CDR2 reads SMNVEV (reference sequence). The CDR3 nucleotides are TGTGCCAGCCGCCGGGGGGGCGAAGTAAATGAGCAGTTCTTC. The encoded protein is CASRRGGEVNEQFF.

The gene calls are TRBV28 and TRBJ2-1; tentatively, D is TRBD2 (6 bases). The CDR3 extends over 13 amino acids. V lost 5 bases to trimming and J lost 7 bases, with 12 bases between them. CDR1 is MDHEN, CDR2 SYDVKM, per germline. As DNA, the CDR3 is TGTGCCAGCAGTGCGGGACGGGGTAATGAGCAGTTCTTC. This translates into CASSAGRGNEQFF.

This chain connects TRBV6-5 to TRBJ2-7; D is perhaps TRBD1 (7 bases). V shed 2 bases and J shed 0 bases, with 11 bases lying between them. Germline-derived CDR1 and CDR2 are MNHEY and SVGAGI. The CDR3 is 15 amino acids. CDR3 nucleotide sequence: TGTGCCAGCAGTTACGGGGGGACAGACTCCTACGAGCAGTACTTC. This sequence encodes CASSYGGTDSYEQYF.

The J gene is TRBJ2-1, the V gene TRBV6-6; 8 bases line up with TRBD2. The CDR3 spans 16 residues. V trimming: 2 bases; J trimming: 9 bases; junction bases outside the gene matches: 12. Germline values: CDR1 MNHNY, CDR2 SVGAGI (reference sequence). The CDR3 DNA reads TGTGCCAGCAGTTACCTCAGCCGGGGGGGGCCGTGTGAGCAGTTCTTC. It specifies CASSYLSRGGPCEQFF.

This clone was detected only a few times. This chain connects TRBV4-1 to TRBJ2-7, with 10 positions matching TRBD2. V was clipped by 3 bases and J by 2 bases; unmatched bases: 4. Per germline, CDR1 MGHRA and CDR2 YSYEKL. CDR3 length equals 15 residues. The CDR3: CASSQPTSGAYEQYF. The CDR3 nucleotides are TGCGCCAGCAGCCAGCCAACTAGCGGGGCCTACGAGCAGTACTTC.

The gene calls are TRBV11-2 and TRBJ2-1; TRBD2 agrees at 10 bases. The CDR3 extends over 15 amino acids. Germline V lookup: CDR1 SGHAT, CDR2 FQNNGV. V gave up 3 bases and J gave up 5 bases; unmatched junction bases: 4. CDR3 protein: CASSFTSGANNEQFF. CDR3 in DNA: TGTGCCAGCAGCTTTACTAGCGGGGCCAACAATGAGCAGTTCTTC.

The chain carries TRBV19 and TRBJ2-7, with 10 nucleotides matching TRBD1. This CDR3 is 13 amino acids long. Germline V gene data show CDR1 as LNHDA and CDR2 as SQIVND (reference sequence). Trimming cost V 10 bases and J 4 bases; bases outside gene matches: 7. CDR3 sequence: CATTGQGKYEQYF. CDR3 bases: TGTGCCACCACGGGACAGGGGAAATACGAGCAGTACTTC.